Following are 32 T cell receptor beta chains from one sample sequenced in a study of CD8 T cells in Susac syndrome. An input of roughly 0.5 to 1 ug of RNA was subjected to reverse transcription using random hexamers. TCRdb processed the immunoSEQ multiplex PCR reads anew with MiXCR; each CDR3 protein has one entry. In the table there are tens of thousands of distinct CDR3 sequences, approximately 94% of which are singletons. Source material: CD8+ T cells from PBMCs. The receptors shown here come from a human donor in good health.

The CDR3 reads CASSPTSGPGETQYF. CDR3 in DNA: TGTGCCAGCAGCCCGACTAGCGGTCCCGGGGAGACCCAGTACTTC. This rearrangement joins TRBV6-5 to TRBJ2-5; TRBD2 matches at 9 bases. This CDR3 contains 15 residues. Germline V gene sequence: CDR1 MNHEY, CDR2 SVGAGI. V gave up 6 bases and J gave up 5 bases; unmatched junction bases: 10.

The CDR3 DNA sequence: TGTGCCAGCAGCTCTTTGGGGTCCTACGAGCAGTACTTC. It encodes CASSSLGSYEQYF. The V call is TRBV11-2, the J call TRBJ2-7; D gene unclear. The CDR3 is made up of 13 amino acids. Trimming cost V 4 bases and J 1 base, with 8 bases left between them. Looked up from germline, CDR1 is SGHAT and CDR2 is FQNNGV. The complete variable domain, with remaining parts taken from reference TRBV11-2 and TRBJ2-7, reads EAGVAQSPRYKIIEKRQSVAFWCNPISGHATLYWYQQILGQGPKLLIQFQNNGVVDDSQLPKDRFSAERLKGVDSTLKIQPAKLEDSAVYLCASSSLGSYEQYFGPGTRLTVT.

The chain carries TRBV9 and TRBJ2-3; D ambiguous. The CDR3 sequence is 13 residues long. Trimming cost V 0 bases and J 2 bases, with 4 bases left between them. Germline V gives CDR1 SGDLS, CDR2 YYNGEE. The CDR3 loop reads CASSVVDTDTQYF. The CDR3 DNA sequence: TGTGCCAGCAGCGTAGTGGACACAGATACGCAGTATTTT. The entire variable domain, with the rest obtained from reference TRBV9 and TRBJ2-3, is as follows: DSGVTQTPKHLITATGQRVTLRCSPRSGDLSVYWYQQSLDQGLQFLIQYYNGEERAKGNILERFSAQQFPDLHSELNLSSLELGDSALYFCASSVVDTDTQYFGPGTRLTVL.

The genes are TRBV11-2 and TRBJ2-1; the D gene is possibly TRBD1 (5 bases). CDR3 length: 15 residues. V shed 0 bases and J shed 10 bases, with 16 bases lying between them. In germline, CDR1 is SGHAT, CDR2 FQNNGV. The CDR3, as DNA: TGTGCCAGCAGCTTAGAACGGCAGGGCGTTAGAGAGCAGTTCTTC. Translated, it gives CASSLERQGVREQFF.

The chain employs TRBV27 and TRBJ1-5; TRBD1 might be the D (6 bases). Germline V gene data show CDR1 as MNHEY and CDR2 as SMNVEV (reference sequence). V was cut by 2 bases and J by 5 bases, with 13 bases left in between. The CDR3 is 15 residues long. The CDR3 spells CASSLGGGQYQPQHF. In DNA, the CDR3 is TGTGCCAGCAGTTTAGGAGGGGGTCAATATCAGCCCCAGCATTTT.

The rearrangement joins TRBV11-2 to TRBJ2-7; 11 positions agree with TRBD2. Germline CDR1 reads SGHAT; CDR2 reads FQNNGV. This CDR3 has 20 amino acids. The J segment lost 4 bases and the V segment lost 0 bases, leaving 17 bases of the junction unmatched. CDR3 nucleotides: TGTGCCAGCAGCTTAGATCACGTACTAGCGGGAGTTATGAGTTCGTACGAGCAGTACGTC. This codes for CASSLDHVLAGVMSSYEQYV.

The V and J genes are TRBV13 and TRBJ2-7; possible D gene TRBD1, 6 bases. V was shortened by 3 bases and J by 4 bases, with 13 bases between the two germline ends. This CDR3 has 14 amino acids. Germline lookup yields CDR1 PRHDT and CDR2 FYEKMQ (reference sequence). This chain's CDR3 is CASSLGHRLYEQYV. Here the CDR3 DNA reads TGTGCCAGCAGCTTGGGACACAGGCTTTACGAGCAGTACGTC.

The chain is built from TRBV7-9 and TRBJ1-5; tentative D call: TRBD1 (6 bases). Germline V gene lookup returns CDR1 SEHNR and CDR2 FQNEAQ (reference sequence). The CDR3 covers 16 residues. V was clipped by 5 bases and J by 4 bases, with 18 bases between them. This CDR3 is CASSPTAEQGNQPQHF. The CDR3 bases are TGTGCCAGCAGCCCAACCGCCGAACAGGGAAATCAGCCCCAGCATTTT.

This chain connects TRBV7-9 to TRBJ2-2; D remains unclear. V was trimmed by 8 bases and J by 1 base, leaving 5 bases between them. This CDR3 has 12 amino acids. Germline CDR1 SEHNR, CDR2 FQNEAQ (reference sequence). Here the CDR3 DNA reads TGTGCCAGCGCAGAGAACACCGGGGAGCTGTTTTTT. Residues: CASAENTGELFF.

J is TRBJ2-1 and V is TRBV3-1; 10 nucleotides line up with TRBD2. The CDR3 runs 15 residues. CDR1 is LGHDT and CDR2 is YNNKEL in the germline V gene (reference sequence). V lost 6 bases to trimming and J lost 5 bases; unmatched junction nucleotides: 7. CDR3 nucleotides: TGTGCCAGCAGAAAGCGGGAGGGCCTCCACAATGAGCAGTTCTTC. As protein: CASRKREGLHNEQFF.

The chain is built from TRBV6-5 and TRBJ1-2; the D is unclear. There are 13 residues in the CDR3. Germline CDR1 is MNHEY and CDR2 is SVGAGI. The V end lost 4 bases, the J end lost 7 bases, and 13 bases lay between the germline ends. CDR3 bases: TGTGCCAGCAGTTTGTCGACCGCGGGTGGCTACACCTTC. Its protein is CASSLSTAGGYTF.

The chain links TRBV25-1 to TRBJ2-7, with D possibly being TRBD2 (5 bases). CDR1 is MGHDK and CDR2 is SYGVNS in the germline V gene. The germline V and J ends were trimmed by 8 bases and 2 bases, with 19 bases remaining between them. This CDR3 has 15 residues. CDR3 in DNA: TGTGCCAGCTCTGGCGAGGGATGGCTGGCCTACGAGCAGTACTTC. It specifies CASSGEGWLAYEQYF.

The chain recombines TRBV12-3 or TRBV12-4 with TRBJ2-1, with 8 positions matching TRBD1. CDR3 length: 15 amino acids. J lost 1 base, V lost 7 bases, and 6 bases had no gene match. CDR3 coding DNA: TGTGCCAGCACCTTTAGACAGGGGTCCTACAATGAGCAGTTCTTC. It yields the protein CASTFRQGSYNEQFF.

The DNA for the CDR3 is TGTGCCAGCAGCGTATTAGCAGATACGCAGTATTTT. Amino acids: CASSVLADTQYF. The gene calls are TRBV9 and TRBJ2-3; D gene ambiguous. CDR1 SGDLS and CDR2 YYNGEE come from the germline V gene. There are 12 residues in the CDR3. The V end lost 1 base, the J end lost 4 bases, and 4 bases lay between the germline ends.

The chain carries TRBV27 and TRBJ1-5; no firm D call. This CDR3 contains 15 residues. Germline loops: CDR1 MNHEY, CDR2 SMNVEV (reference sequence). V lost 3 bases to trimming and J lost 3 bases, with 12 bases between them. The CDR3 protein is CASSLIKAINQPQHF. The CDR3 region has the DNA TGTGCCAGCAGTTTGATAAAGGCTATCAATCAGCCCCAGCATTTT.

This rearrangement joins TRBV9 to TRBJ1-2, with D possibly being TRBD1 (5 bases). Germline V CDR1 and CDR2: SGDLS, YYNGEE. V was trimmed by 0 bases and J by 6 bases, leaving 15 bases between them. This CDR3 comprises 15 residues. The CDR3 DNA is TGTGCCAGCAGCGTAGTAGTGACCGGGACGGATGGCTACACCTTC. Its translation: CASSVVVTGTDGYTF.

V gene TRBV4-1 combines with J gene TRBJ2-6; D is ambiguous. From germline, CDR1 is MGHRA and CDR2 YSYEKL. The ends were cut back, 6 bases at V and 2 bases at J, with 8 bases in the middle. This CDR3 spans 14 amino acids. The CDR3 region has the DNA TGCGCCAGCAGGGGGATGACTGGGGCCAACGTCCTGACTTTC. Its translation: CASRGMTGANVLTF.

V and J are TRBV9 and TRBJ2-1; D not certain. Trimming stripped 3 bases from V and 4 bases from J, with 8 bases between. The CDR3 runs to 13 residues. Germline V gives CDR1 SGDLS, CDR2 YYNGEE. The CDR3 DNA is TGTGCCAGCAGCGGCGGTGGTTACAATGAGCAGTTCTTC. Translation: CASSGGGYNEQFF. The whole variable domain, remainder taken from reference TRBV9 and TRBJ2-1, is DSGVTQTPKHLITATGQRVTLRCSPRSGDLSVYWYQQSLDQGLQFLIQYYNGEERAKGNILERFSAQQFPDLHSELNLSSLELGDSALYFCASSGGGYNEQFFGPGTRLTVL.

The genes are TRBV4-1 and TRBJ2-1, with TRBD2 matching 9 bases. The V gene's germline CDR1 is MGHRA and CDR2 YSYEKL. The CDR3 contains 18 residues. Unmatched junction bases numbered 7, after V lost 1 base and J lost 0 bases. For the CDR3, the DNA is TGCGCCAGCAGCCAAGTGATGAGCGGGGGGAGCTCCTACAATGAGCAGTTCTTC. Protein product: CASSQVMSGGSSYNEQFF.

V usage is TRBV6-5 and J usage is TRBJ2-5; no firm D call. The V end was cut by 2 bases, the J end by 4 bases, with 8 bases between. This CDR3 spans 13 amino acids. Germline V gene sequence: CDR1 MNHEY, CDR2 SVGAGI. This chain's CDR3 is CASSYAGVETQYF. The CDR3 DNA follows: TGTGCCAGCAGTTACGCTGGGGTAGAGACCCAGTACTTC.

The chain uses TRBV29-1 and TRBJ1-2; TRBD1 might be the D (6 bases). V was shortened by 2 bases and J by 5 bases, with 12 bases between the two germline ends. The CDR3 is made up of 13 amino acids. The germline CDR1 and CDR2 sequences are SQVTM and ANQGSEA. The CDR3 spells CSVELQGIYGYTF. CDR3 nucleotides: TGCAGCGTTGAACTCCAGGGGATTTATGGCTACACCTTC.

This chain connects TRBV29-1 to TRBJ1-1, with a possible D match to TRBD1 (5 bases). CDR1 and CDR2 from the germline V gene are SQVTM and ANQGSEA. CDR3 length equals 15 residues. V was trimmed by 4 bases and J by 0 bases, leaving 15 bases between them. The CDR3 is CSVVARGRVNTEAFF. CDR3 bases: TGCAGCGTTGTTGCTCGCGGCAGGGTGAACACTGAAGCTTTCTTT.

The V gene is TRBV20-1, the J gene TRBJ2-7; perhaps TRBD2 as D (6 bases). V was shortened by 5 bases and J by 4 bases, with 21 bases between the two germline ends. Germline CDR1 is DFQATT and CDR2 is SNEGSKA (reference sequence). This CDR3 has 15 amino acids. The CDR3, as DNA: TGCAGTGCTTTCGACCGGGAGCTGGGTGGGTACGAGCAGTACTTC. It is translated as CSAFDRELGGYEQYF.

This chain joins TRBV7-9 and TRBJ2-1; D possibly corresponds to TRBD1 (6 bases). The CDR3 is 17 residues long. Germline CDR1 reads SEHNR; CDR2 reads FQNEAQ (reference sequence). V was clipped by 5 bases and J by 5 bases, with 22 bases between them. This CDR3 is CASSARPGTKGDNEQFF. The CDR3 DNA reads as TGTGCCAGCAGCGCCAGGCCGGGGACGAAGGGGGACAATGAGCAGTTCTTC.

In its sample, this clonotype was seen once. This chain links TRBV4-1 with TRBJ2-3; maybe TRBD2 (5 bases). The CDR3 has 14 amino acids. Germline assignment: CDR1 MGHRA and CDR2 YSYEKL. V shed 4 bases and J shed 0 bases, with 8 bases lying between them. The CDR3: CASSLRTSTDTQYF. The CDR3 DNA reads as TGCGCCAGCAGCCTACGGACTAGCACAGATACGCAGTATTTT.

As DNA, the CDR3 is TGTGCCAGCAGCGACGGATTATCGAACACTGAAGCTTTCTTT. Translating gives CASSDGLSNTEAFF. J is TRBJ1-1 and V is TRBV9, with no clear D. The ends were cut back, 3 bases at V and 1 base at J, with 10 bases in the middle. Looked up from germline, CDR1 is SGDLS and CDR2 is YYNGEE. CDR3 length: 14 amino acids.

The rearrangement links TRBV7-9 to TRBJ1-2; possible D gene TRBD1, 6 bases. Germline CDR1 SEHNR, CDR2 FQNEAQ (reference sequence). V was clipped by 6 bases and J by 6 bases, with 8 bases between them. This CDR3 spans 11 amino acids. CDR3 bases: TGTGCCAGCAGGGCAGGGGATGGCTACACCTTC. The encoded protein is CASRAGDGYTF.

This sequence joins TRBV5-6 and TRBJ2-5; D remains unclear. Germline-derived CDR1 and CDR2 are SGHDT and YYEEEE. This CDR3 contains 13 residues. The V end lost 7 bases, the J end lost 3 bases, and 13 bases lay between the germline ends. The CDR3 DNA sequence: TGTGCCAGCTCCTCCTACTTCAAAGAGACCCAGTACTTC. Its translation is CASSSYFKETQYF.

The chain links TRBV6-2 or TRBV6-3 to TRBJ2-5; D perhaps matches TRBD2 (5 bases). Looked up from germline, CDR1 is MNHEY and CDR2 is SVGEGT. The V end lost 2 bases, the J end lost 1 base, and 8 bases lay between the germline ends. This CDR3 is 14 amino acids long. CDR3 DNA sequence: TGTGCCAGCAGTTACCCGGGATTCCAAGAGACCCAGTACTTC. Its protein is CASSYPGFQETQYF.

In its sample, this clonotype was seen once. The rearrangement joins TRBV12-3 or TRBV12-4 to TRBJ2-1; D is possibly TRBD1 (6 bases). V gave up 4 bases and J gave up 3 bases, with 10 bases separating them. The CDR3 has 14 residues. CDR3 loop: CASSSRDIYNEQFF. CDR3 DNA: TGTGCCAGCAGTTCCAGGGACATCTACAATGAGCAGTTCTTC.

This chain joins TRBV12-3 or TRBV12-4 and TRBJ1-2, with D possibly TRBD1 on 6 matching bases. The CDR3 extends over 14 amino acids. With 9 bases removed from V and 8 bases from J, the gap between germline ends came to 22 bases. This CDR3 is CASVSGGASMGYTF. DNA of the CDR3: TGTGCCAGTGTATCGGGGGGCGCCTCGATGGGCTACACCTTC.

This sequence joins TRBV11-2 and TRBJ2-7; weak D call: TRBD1 (5 bases). From germline, CDR1 is SGHAT and CDR2 FQNNGV. The CDR3 is 12 residues long. Trimming pared 1 base from V and 4 bases from J, leaving 5 bases between. The CDR3 loop reads CASSLGQYEQYV. CDR3 nucleotide sequence: TGTGCCAGCAGCTTAGGACAGTACGAGCAGTACGTC.